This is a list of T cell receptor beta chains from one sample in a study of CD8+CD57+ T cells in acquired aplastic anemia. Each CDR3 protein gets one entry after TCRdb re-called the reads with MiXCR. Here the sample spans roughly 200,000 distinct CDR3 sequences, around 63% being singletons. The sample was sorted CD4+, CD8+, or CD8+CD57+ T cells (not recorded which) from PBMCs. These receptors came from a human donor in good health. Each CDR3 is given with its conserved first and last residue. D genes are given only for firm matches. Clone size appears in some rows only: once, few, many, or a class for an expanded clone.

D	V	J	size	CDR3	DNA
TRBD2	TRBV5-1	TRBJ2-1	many	CASSPIGGSSYNEQFF	TGCGCCAGCAGCCCCATCGGCGGGAGCTCCTACAATGAGCAGTTCTTC
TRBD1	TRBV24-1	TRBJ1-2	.	CATSDPAGGNYGYTF	TGTGCCACCAGTGATCCCGCAGGGGGGAACTATGGCTACACCTTC
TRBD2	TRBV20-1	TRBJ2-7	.	CSARGLAVSYEQYF	TGCAGTGCTAGGGGGCTAGCGGTGTCCTACGAGCAGTACTTC
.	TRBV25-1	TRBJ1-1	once	CASSERPNTEAFF	TGTGCCAGCAGTGAACGTCCAAACACTGAAGCTTTCTTT
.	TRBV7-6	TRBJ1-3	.	CASSSIQGNTIYF	TGTGCCAGCAGCTCGATACAGGGAAACACCATATATTTT
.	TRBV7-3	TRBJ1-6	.	CASSLDRTPLHF	TGTGCCAGCAGCTTAGATCGGACACCCCTCCACTTT
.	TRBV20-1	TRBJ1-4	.	CSAPHEVGEKLFF	TGCAGTGCTCCTCATGAGGTCGGGGAAAAACTGTTTTTT
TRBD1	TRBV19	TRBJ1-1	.	CASSWDRVTEAFF	TGTGCCAGTAGTTGGGACAGGGTGACTGAAGCTTTCTTT
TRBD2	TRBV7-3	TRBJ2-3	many	CASSPLAFGGGGADTQYF	TGTGCCAGCAGCCCTCTTGCATTCGGGGGGGGAGGGGCAGATACGCAGTATTTT
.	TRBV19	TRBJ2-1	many	CASSMGQPSYNEQFF	TGTGCCAGTAGTATGGGGCAGCCGTCCTACAATGAGCAGTTCTTC
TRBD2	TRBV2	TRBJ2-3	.	CASSEAPGGPSDTQYF	TGTGCCAGCAGTGAAGCTCCGGGGGGGCCGTCAGATACGCAGTATTTT
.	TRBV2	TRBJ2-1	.	CASVRVEQFF	TGTGCCAGCGTCCGGGTTGAGCAGTTCTTC
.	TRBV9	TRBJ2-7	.	CASSPGLSEQDF	TGTGCCAGCAGCCCTGGTCTCAGCGAGCAGGACTTC
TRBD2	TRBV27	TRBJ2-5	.	CASSLQGLAGGLGTQYF	TGTGCCAGCAGTTTACAGGGACTAGCGGGGGGGCTCGGGACCCAGTACTTC
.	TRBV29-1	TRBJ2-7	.	CSVDVGEGYEQYF	TGCAGCGTTGACGTAGGTGAGGGCTACGAGCAGTACTTC
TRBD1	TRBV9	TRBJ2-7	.	CASSATGTASYEQYF	TGTGCCAGCAGCGCGACCGGGACAGCCTCCTACGAGCAGTACTTC
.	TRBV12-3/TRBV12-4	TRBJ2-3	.	CASSFGPSTDTQYF	TGTGCCAGCAGCTTTGGACCCAGCACAGATACGCAGTATTTT
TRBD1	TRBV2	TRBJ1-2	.	CASRPIGTGNYGYTF	TGTGCCAGCAGGCCCATAGGGACAGGGAACTATGGCTACACCTTC
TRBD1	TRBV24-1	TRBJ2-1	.	CATSDLKRQGADEQFF	TGTGCCACCAGTGATTTGAAGAGACAGGGGGCGGATGAGCAGTTCTTC
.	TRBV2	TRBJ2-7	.	CASATLSYEQYF	TGTGCCAGCGCGACACTCTCCTACGAGCAGTACTTC
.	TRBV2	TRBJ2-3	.	CASSIGDLSTDTQYF	TGTGCCAGCAGTATAGGGGACCTGAGCACAGATACGCAGTATTTT
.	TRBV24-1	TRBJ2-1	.	CATSQTHSWAYNEQFF	TGTGCCACCAGTCAGACCCACTCCTGGGCATACAATGAGCAGTTCTTC
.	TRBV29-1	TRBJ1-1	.	CSGRETEAFF	TGCAGCGGAAGGGAGACTGAAGCTTTCTTT
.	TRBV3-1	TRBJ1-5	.	CASSHSGPSNQPQHF	TGTGCCAGCAGCCATTCAGGGCCAAGCAATCAGCCCCAGCATTTT
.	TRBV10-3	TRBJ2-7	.	CAISESGGSFWDEQLHSYEQYF	TGTGCCATCAGTGAGTCAGGGGGATCCTTTTGGGATGAGCAGTTACACTCCTACGAGCAGTACTTC
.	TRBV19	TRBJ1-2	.	CASTGSSTYGYTF	TGTGCCAGTACTGGCAGTTCAACTTATGGCTACACCTTC
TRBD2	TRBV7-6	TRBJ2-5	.	CASSWAGGGPETQYF	TGTGCCAGCAGCTGGGCGGGAGGAGGACCAGAGACCCAGTACTTC